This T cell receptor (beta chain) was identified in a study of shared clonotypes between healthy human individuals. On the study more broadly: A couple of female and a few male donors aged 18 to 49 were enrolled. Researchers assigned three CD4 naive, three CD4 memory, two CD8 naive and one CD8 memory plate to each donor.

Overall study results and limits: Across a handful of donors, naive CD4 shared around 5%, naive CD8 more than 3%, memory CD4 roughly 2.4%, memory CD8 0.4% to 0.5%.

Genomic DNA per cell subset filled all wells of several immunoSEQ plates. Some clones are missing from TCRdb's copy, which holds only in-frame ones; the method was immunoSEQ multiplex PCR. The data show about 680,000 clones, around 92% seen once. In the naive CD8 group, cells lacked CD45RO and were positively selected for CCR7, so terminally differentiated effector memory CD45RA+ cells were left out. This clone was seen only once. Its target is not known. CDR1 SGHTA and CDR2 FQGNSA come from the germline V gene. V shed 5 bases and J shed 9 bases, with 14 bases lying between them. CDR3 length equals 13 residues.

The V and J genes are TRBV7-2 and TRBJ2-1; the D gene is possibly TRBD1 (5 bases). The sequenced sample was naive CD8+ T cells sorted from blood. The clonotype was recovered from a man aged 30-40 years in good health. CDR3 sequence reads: CASSPTDSPEQFF. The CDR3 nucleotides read TGTGCCAGCAGCCCGACAGACTCCCCTGAGCAGTTCTTC.